These T cell receptor beta chains were read from a single sample in a study of shared clonotypes between healthy human individuals. TCRdb keeps only in-frame clones here, not all; method: immunoSEQ multiplex PCR. The table includes some 360,000 clones, about 73% detected once. Specimen: memory CD4+ T cells sorted from blood. These receptors were taken from a man aged 30-40 years in good health. Both conserved end residues are part of each CDR3. The order of the fields is clone size, V gene, D gene, J gene, CDR3 DNA, CDR3 protein. A D gene is named only where the DNA matches it firmly. Some rows have no size entry. The others give once, few or many, or a class for an expanded clone.

abundance: once; v_gene: TRBV25-1; d_gene: -; j_gene: TRBJ2-3; CDR3nt: TGTGCCAGCAGTGAAGGAATTTTTAGCACAGATACGCAGTATTTT; CDR3aa: CASSEGIFSTDTQYF
abundance: few; v_gene: TRBV29-1; d_gene: TRBD1; j_gene: TRBJ1-2; CDR3nt: TGCAGCGCCCAGGGGGGGATCAATGGCTACACCTTC; CDR3aa: CSAQGGINGYTF
abundance: -; v_gene: TRBV27; d_gene: -; j_gene: TRBJ2-7; CDR3nt: TGTGCCAGCAGAAATGGGCGCGTGGGAGAGCAGTACTTC; CDR3aa: CASRNGRVGEQYF
abundance: few; v_gene: TRBV6-1; d_gene: TRBD1; j_gene: TRBJ1-5; CDR3nt: TGTGCCAGCAGTGACGGACAGGGTGGTTATCAGCCCCAGCATTTT; CDR3aa: CASSDGQGGYQPQHF
abundance: -; v_gene: TRBV2; d_gene: -; j_gene: TRBJ1-5; CDR3nt: TGTGCCAGCAGTGAAGGGGGGTCGGATCAGCCCCAGCATTTT; CDR3aa: CASSEGGSDQPQHF
abundance: -; v_gene: TRBV19; d_gene: TRBD2; j_gene: TRBJ2-2; CDR3nt: TGTGCCAGTAGTATACGGAGCGGGGGGAACACCGGGGAGCTGTTTTTT; CDR3aa: CASSIRSGGNTGELFF
abundance: few; v_gene: TRBV15; d_gene: TRBD2; j_gene: TRBJ2-1; CDR3nt: TGTGCCACCAGAGACCCTAGCGGGAGGGCCTTGGAGCAGTTCTTC; CDR3aa: CATRDPSGRALEQFF
abundance: -; v_gene: TRBV5-1; d_gene: -; j_gene: TRBJ1-1; CDR3nt: TGCGCCAGCAGCTTGGGGGGATTGGGCGCTGAAGCTTTCTTT; CDR3aa: CASSLGGLGAEAFF
abundance: -; v_gene: TRBV6-1; d_gene: TRBD1; j_gene: TRBJ2-1; CDR3nt: TGTGCCACTCTGGGACAGATTCTCAATGAGCAGTTCTTC; CDR3aa: CATLGQILNEQFF
abundance: -; v_gene: TRBV19; d_gene: -; j_gene: TRBJ2-2; CDR3nt: TGTGCCAGTAGTATGTCGTCGGGGCCGGGCACCGGGGAGCTGTTTTTT; CDR3aa: CASSMSSGPGTGELFF
abundance: few; v_gene: TRBV7-2; d_gene: -; j_gene: TRBJ1-1; CDR3nt: TGTGCCAGCAGCTTAGCGGGGGACACTGAAGCTTTCTTT; CDR3aa: CASSLAGDTEAFF
abundance: -; v_gene: TRBV18; d_gene: -; j_gene: TRBJ1-2; CDR3nt: TGTGCCAGCTCACCTCTGGGGGCGGAGAACTATGGCTACACCTTC; CDR3aa: CASSPLGAENYGYTF
abundance: -; v_gene: TRBV7-8; d_gene: TRBD2; j_gene: TRBJ2-7; CDR3nt: TGTGCCAGCAGCTTAGGTCTAGCGGGAGCGTCGAGCTCCTACGAGCAGTACTTC; CDR3aa: CASSLGLAGASSSYEQYF
abundance: -; v_gene: TRBV6-6; d_gene: -; j_gene: TRBJ2-7; CDR3nt: TGTGCCAGCAGTCCAGCGGCCTACGAGCAGTACTTC; CDR3aa: CASSPAAYEQYF
abundance: -; v_gene: TRBV5-1; d_gene: -; j_gene: TRBJ2-2; CDR3nt: TGCGCCAGCAGCTTCGGACAAAACACTCCCAACGGGGAGCTGTTTTTT; CDR3aa: CASSFGQNTPNGELFF
abundance: -; v_gene: TRBV19; d_gene: -; j_gene: TRBJ1-5; CDR3nt: TGTGCCAGTAGTATAGCGGGCGGCCAGCGGAATCAGCCCCAGCATTTT; CDR3aa: CASSIAGGQRNQPQHF
abundance: -; v_gene: TRBV6-1; d_gene: TRBD1; j_gene: TRBJ2-1; CDR3nt: TGTGCCAGCAGTGTGGGACAGGGGAATTGGAATGAGCAGTTCTTC; CDR3aa: CASSVGQGNWNEQFF
abundance: few; v_gene: TRBV10-2; d_gene: -; j_gene: TRBJ1-1; CDR3nt: TGCGCCAGCAGTGCGGTGAACACTGAAGCTTTCTTT; CDR3aa: CASSAVNTEAFF
abundance: -; v_gene: TRBV10-3; d_gene: -; j_gene: TRBJ2-3; CDR3nt: TGTGCCATCACCGATCCTCACGGGAGCACAGATACGCAGTATTTT; CDR3aa: CAITDPHGSTDTQYF